Shown below are 8 T cell receptor beta chains from a single sample sequenced in a study of cytomegalovirus exposure and HLA in healthy donors. PCR primers comprised 60 Vbeta and 13 Jbeta primers. The method was immunoSEQ multiplex PCR; TCRdb's version includes in-frame clones alone and lacks a portion of them. Its listing shows 200,000 or so clones. The sample consisted of PBMCs. These receptors were obtained from a boy aged 10-17 years in good health and CMV-seronegative.

The chain joins TRBV5-4 to TRBJ2-7; D remains ambiguous. Germline V CDR1 and CDR2: SGHNT, YYREEE (reference sequence). The V and J ends lost 2 bases and 5 bases respectively, with 14 bases between them. The CDR3 covers 14 residues. CDR3 residues: CASSFGPGQDEQYF. The CDR3 bases are TGTGCCAGCAGCTTCGGCCCAGGCCAGGACGAGCAGTACTTC.

This chain joins TRBV27 and TRBJ2-2, with a weak D call TRBD2 (5 bases). Germline CDR1 MNHEY, CDR2 SMNVEV (reference sequence). Deletions cut 7 bases from V and 6 bases from J, with 24 bases between. CDR3 size: 17 residues. In DNA form, the CDR3 reads TGTGCCAGCATTTTGAGGCTTGGACTCGGCGACCCCGGGGAGCTGTTTTTT. Its translation: CASILRLGLGDPGELFF.

The rearrangement uses TRBV30 and TRBJ1-5, with 7 bases fitting TRBD1. V was pared by 2 bases and J by 7 bases, with 5 bases of the junction left unmatched. The CDR3 length is 13 residues. CDR1 is GTSNPN and CDR2 is SVGIG in the germline V gene (reference sequence). The CDR3 reads CAWSRWGQQPQHF. The CDR3 bases are TGTGCCTGGAGTCGGTGGGGACAGCAGCCCCAGCATTTT.

J is TRBJ2-1 and V is TRBV30; a possible D gene is TRBD2 (7 bases). The CDR3 extends over 14 amino acids. V gave up 8 bases and J gave up 7 bases, with 21 bases separating them. Germline values: CDR1 GTSNPN, CDR2 SVGIG (reference sequence). The CDR3 bases are TGTGCCGGGTTCAGGAGGGGGGGCCAGAATGAGCAGTTCTTC. Translation gives CAGFRRGGQNEQFF.

The chain is built from TRBV27 and TRBJ1-6; D is undetermined. The CDR3 is made up of 15 amino acids. Trimming took off 5 bases at V and 5 bases at J, with 13 bases between the two ends. Germline CDR1 and CDR2: MNHEY and SMNVEV (reference sequence). CDR3 DNA sequence: TGTGCCAGCAGTATCACAGTTCTTCATAATTCACCCCTCCACTTT. The encoded protein is CASSITVLHNSPLHF.

The chain carries TRBV2 and TRBJ2-5; the D gene is possibly TRBD1 (6 bases). Trimming cost V 5 bases and J 3 bases, with 7 bases left between them. The CDR3 extends over 12 amino acids. Germline V gives CDR1 SNHLY, CDR2 FYNNEI. The CDR3: CASSRTEETQYF. CDR3 nucleotides: TGTGCCAGCAGTAGGACAGAAGAGACCCAGTACTTC.

The chain carries TRBV5-1 and TRBJ2-3; TRBD2 agrees at 8 bases. The CDR3 length is 16 residues. The trim removed 4 bases at V and 1 base at J, leaving 8 bases unmatched. Looked up from germline, CDR1 is SGHRS and CDR2 is YFSETQ. CDR3 loop: CASSKGAGGGTDTQYF. The CDR3 coding sequence is TGCGCCAGCAGCAAAGGTGCGGGGGGCGGCACAGATACGCAGTATTTT.

CDR3 coding DNA: TGTGCCACCAGCAGAGTGGACGGACAGAGCTCCTACGAGCAGTACTTC. Amino acid sequence: CATSRVDGQSSYEQYF. V usage is TRBV15 and J usage is TRBJ2-7; D is possibly TRBD1 (6 bases). The germline V and J ends were trimmed by 1 base and 0 bases, with 13 bases remaining between them. The CDR3 has 16 amino acids. Germline CDR1 reads LNHNV; CDR2 reads YYDKDF (reference sequence).